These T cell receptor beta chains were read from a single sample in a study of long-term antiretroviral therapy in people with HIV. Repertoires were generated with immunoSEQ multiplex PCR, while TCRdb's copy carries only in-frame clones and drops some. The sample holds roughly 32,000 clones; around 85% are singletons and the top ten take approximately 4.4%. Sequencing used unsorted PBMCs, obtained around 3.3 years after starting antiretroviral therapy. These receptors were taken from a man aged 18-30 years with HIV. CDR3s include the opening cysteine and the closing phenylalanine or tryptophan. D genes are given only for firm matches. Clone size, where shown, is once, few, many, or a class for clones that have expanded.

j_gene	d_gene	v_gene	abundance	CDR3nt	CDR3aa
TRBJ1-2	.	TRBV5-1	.	TGCGCCAGCAGCTTGGCAGTTAACTATGGCTACACCTTC	CASSLAVNYGYTF
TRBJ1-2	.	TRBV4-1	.	TGCGCCAGCAGCCAGGGGGGGGGAACTGGCTACACCTTC	CASSQGGGTGYTF
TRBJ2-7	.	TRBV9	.	TGTGCCAGCAGCGTAGCTCCCGGGACCGAGCAGTACTTC	CASSVAPGTEQYF
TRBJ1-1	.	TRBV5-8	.	TGTGCCAGCAGCTCGGGTAGCAGATTGGAGACTGAAGCTTTCTTT	CASSSGSRLETEAFF
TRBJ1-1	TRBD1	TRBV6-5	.	TGTGCCAGCAGCCGGGACAGGGACACTGAAGCTTTCTTT	CASSRDRDTEAFF
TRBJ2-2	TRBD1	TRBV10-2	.	TGCGCCAGCAACGTGGGGGACAGGGTGGGCACCGGGGAGCTGTTTTTT	CASNVGDRVGTGELFF
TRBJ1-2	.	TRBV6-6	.	TGTGCCAGCTCCACGGGACGGAATTATGGCTACACCTTC	CASSTGRNYGYTF
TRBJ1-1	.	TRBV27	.	TGTGCCAGCAGTCGGCACTCGGGGACTGAAGCTTTCTTT	CASSRHSGTEAFF
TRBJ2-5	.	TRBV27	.	TGTGCCAGCAGTCCCTACGGGCGTAATGTGGGGAAAGAGACCCAGTACTTC	CASSPYGRNVGKETQYF
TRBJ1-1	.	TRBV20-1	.	TGCAGTGCGGCTGGGGGAACTGAAGCTTTCTTT	CSAAGGTEAFF
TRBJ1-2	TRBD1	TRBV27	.	TGTGCCAGCAGTTTAACCCCCGGTGAGGGGGCGGGTAATGGCTACACCTTC	CASSLTPGEGAGNGYTF
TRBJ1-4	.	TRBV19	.	TGTGCCAGTAGCCCATCGACGGCAACTAATGAAAAACTGTTTTTT	CASSPSTATNEKLFF
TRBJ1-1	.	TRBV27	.	TGTGCCAGCAGTTTAAGGAGCGGACACTGGAACACTGAAGCTTTCTTT	CASSLRSGHWNTEAFF
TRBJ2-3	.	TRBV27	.	TGTGCCAGCAGTTTATCAGGCTACGGCACAGATACGCAGTATTTT	CASSLSGYGTDTQYF
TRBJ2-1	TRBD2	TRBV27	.	TGTGCCAGCAGTTTCCCCCCGGGCGGGAGTTACTACAATGAGCAGTTCTTC	CASSFPPGGSYYNEQFF
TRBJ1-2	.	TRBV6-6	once	TGTGCCAGCATTCCCCGGTACGGAACAAACTATGGCTACACCTTC	CASIPRYGTNYGYTF
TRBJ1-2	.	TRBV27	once	TGTGCCAGCAGACAAGGGGCGGGGGCGCTGACCCGGGGCTACACCTTC	CASRQGAGALTRGYTF
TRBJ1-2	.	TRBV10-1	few	TGCGCCAGCAGTGAGCCTCCCGATGGCTACACCTTC	CASSEPPDGYTF
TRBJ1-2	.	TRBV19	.	TGTGCCACCGACGGGCCGCGTGGCCGGCGAGACTATGGCTACACCTTC	CATDGPRGRRDYGYTF
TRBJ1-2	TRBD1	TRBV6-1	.	TGTGCCAGTCAGGACAGGGCCGGTGGCTACACCTTC	CASQDRAGGYTF
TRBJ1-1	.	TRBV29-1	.	TGCAGCGTTGAACCCCCCTTCGGGGGCGGAGGGGGGACTGAAGCTTTCTTT	CSVEPPFGGGGGTEAFF